Listed below are T cell receptor beta chains from one sample, sequenced in a study of regulatory T cells in long-lasting Graves disease. TCRdb re-analysed the multiplex PCR reads in MiXCR, keeping a single row per CDR3 protein. Of approximately 480,000 distinct CDR3 sequences in the sample, around 15% are singletons; the top ten hold 12%. This sample was also put to use in a study of T cells in Graves' hyperthyroidism and ophthalmopathy.

The source was peripheral blood mononuclear cells (PBMCs), collected at new diagnosis, from a patient treated with antithyroid drugs. The receptors derive from a middle-aged man with Graves disease. CDR3s include the opening cysteine and the closing phenylalanine or tryptophan. D genes are given only for firm matches. The listing skips clone size in some rows; elsewhere it reads once, few, many or a size class.

TGTGCCACCAGTGATCCCGGACAGGGGGCTGGTCAAGAGACCCAGTACTTC	CATSDPGQGAGQETQYF	TRBD1	TRBJ2-5	many	TRBV24-1
TGTGCCAGCAGCCCGGTAAATACAGGGCCTCAGCCCCGGCATTTT	CASSPVNTGPQPRHF	NA	TRBJ1-5	NA	TRBV7-9
TGTGCCAGCAGCCCTGGTAGCGGGAGGGGTGCTGAGCAGTTCTTC	CASSPGSGRGAEQFF	TRBD2	TRBJ2-1	NA	TRBV7-9
TGTGCCAGCAGCCCTTTCGGGGGAAGCTCCTACAATGAGCAGTTCTTC	CASSPFGGSSYNEQFF	NA	TRBJ2-1	many	TRBV11-2
TGTGCCAGCAGCCAAGTAGGGGGCAATCAGCCCCAGCATTTT	CASSQVGGNQPQHF	NA	TRBJ1-5	many	TRBV16
TGTGCCAGCAGCTACCGAAGAACAGATACGCAGTATTTT	CASSYRRTDTQYF	NA	TRBJ2-3	many	TRBV7-2
TGTGCCAGCAGTTTGAGGGGCCCGCCACCGAGCTCTGGAAACACCATATATTTT	CASSLRGPPPSSGNTIYF	NA	TRBJ1-3	NA	TRBV6-5
TGTGCCTGGAGTGTGGGCCCCGGGGAGCTGTTTTTT	CAWSVGPGELFF	NA	TRBJ2-2	many	TRBV30
TGTGCCAGCAGCTCGACAGGGTTTGAGCAGTTCTTC	CASSSTGFEQFF	TRBD1	TRBJ2-1	many	TRBV7-8
TGTGCCACCAGCTACCGCGAGTCATGGGGCGGCGAGCAGTACTTC	CATSYRESWGGEQYF	NA	TRBJ2-7	NA	TRBV15
TGTGCCAGCAGTTTACAGGGAAGGGCAGGGGGCGCATCCTACGAGCAGTACTTC	CASSLQGRAGGASYEQYF	TRBD1	TRBJ2-7	few	TRBV27
TGTGCCAGCAGCCTTGGGTCGACATTTGGGAGAGAGACCCAGTACTTC	CASSLGSTFGRETQYF	NA	TRBJ2-5	NA	TRBV5-6
TGTGCCAGTAGTAGGGGACTAGCGAATGAGCAGTTCTTC	CASSRGLANEQFF	TRBD2	TRBJ2-1	few	TRBV19
TGTGCCTGGAGGGGGACAGGCACCTACGAGCAGTACTTC	CAWRGTGTYEQYF	TRBD1	TRBJ2-7	many	TRBV30
TGTGCCACCAGTGATTCGTACAGGTCGAACACCGGGGAGCTGTTTTTT	CATSDSYRSNTGELFF	NA	TRBJ2-2	many	TRBV24-1
TGTGCCAGCAGTGAAACCCAAACCCAGTACTTC	CASSETQTQYF	NA	TRBJ2-5	many	TRBV6-1
TGTGCCAGCAGTGAAGCGGGCGGGAGAAGCGGGGAGCAGTTCTTC	CASSEAGGRSGEQFF	TRBD2	TRBJ2-1	many	TRBV6-1
TGCAGTGCTAGCCCGGGACGGGACAATGAGCAGTTCTTC	CSASPGRDNEQFF	NA	TRBJ2-1	NA	TRBV20-1
TGTGCCAACAGTTTATCGCCCAATGAGCAGTTCTTC	CANSLSPNEQFF	NA	TRBJ2-1	NA	TRBV27
TGTGCCAGCAGTTACCAATACGGACAGCGGAGAGATATAGCCAAAAACATTCAGTACTTC	CASSYQYGQRRDIAKNIQYF	NA	TRBJ2-4	NA	TRBV6-5
TGTGCCAGTAGTATCGGGGTGAATGAAGCTTTCTTT	CASSIGVNEAFF	NA	TRBJ1-1	NA	TRBV19
TGCGCCAGCAGTGAGGACCCGTCATACAATGAGCAGTTCTTC	CASSEDPSYNEQFF	NA	TRBJ2-1	NA	TRBV10-1
TGTGCCAGCAGTTTCACTAGCGGGAGAACCTACAATGAGCAGTTCTTC	CASSFTSGRTYNEQFF	TRBD2	TRBJ2-1	many	TRBV6-9
TGTGCCAGCTGTCGGGACGAACTAGGCGAGCAGTACTTC	CASCRDELGEQYF	NA	TRBJ2-7	many	TRBV7-2
TGTGCCAGCAGTTTTTCCATGTCTCGTTCCTACGAGCAGTACTTC	CASSFSMSRSYEQYF	NA	TRBJ2-7	many	TRBV12-3/TRBV12-4
TGTGCCAGCAGTGTCGACAGGGTTTACACCGGGGAGCTGTTTTTT	CASSVDRVYTGELFF	TRBD1	TRBJ2-2	many	TRBV2
TGTGCCAGCAGTGGCGGGACAGGGCGCACAGATACGCAGTATTTT	CASSGGTGRTDTQYF	TRBD1	TRBJ2-3	few	TRBV2
TGTGCCAGCAGTCACAGGGGGCGCGGTGAAGCTTTCTTT	CASSHRGRGEAFF	TRBD1	TRBJ1-1	many	TRBV28
TGTGCCAGCAGTTTCCCCTTCCTCCGGGACACCGAAGAGACCCAGTACTTC	CASSFPFLRDTEETQYF	NA	TRBJ2-5	many	TRBV28
TGTGCCACCACCCTCCCCGGGGACGAGACCCAGTACTTC	CATTLPGDETQYF	NA	TRBJ2-5	few	TRBV10-3
TGCAGTGCAAAACTAGATCAAGAGACCCAGTACTTC	CSAKLDQETQYF	NA	TRBJ2-5	NA	TRBV20-1
TGCAGCGTTGAAATTAGCGGGGGCCCCTCGGTCTTC	CSVEISGGPSVF	TRBD2	TRBJ2-1	NA	TRBV29-1
TGTGCCAGTAGTATGGAGGACAGGAGGAATTCACCCCTCCACTTT	CASSMEDRRNSPLHF	TRBD1	TRBJ1-6	NA	TRBV19
TGTGCCAGCAGTTTGGCGGGACTAGCGGTAAATGAGCAGTTCTTC	CASSLAGLAVNEQFF	TRBD2	TRBJ2-1	many	TRBV12-3/TRBV12-4
TGTGCCAGCAGCGCCAACACGGACCGAAACACCATATATTTT	CASSANTDRNTIYF	NA	TRBJ1-3	few	TRBV9
TGTGCCAGCAGTTTTCCCACTAGCGGGAGGGGTAATGAGCAGTTCTTC	CASSFPTSGRGNEQFF	TRBD2	TRBJ2-1	few	TRBV28
TGTGCCTGGAGTGTACCTACAGGGGCAGATGAGACCCAGTACTTC	CAWSVPTGADETQYF	TRBD1	TRBJ2-5	many	TRBV30
TGCAGCGTTGATTTAGCCAATGAGCAGTTCTTC	CSVDLANEQFF	NA	TRBJ2-1	few	TRBV29-1
TGCAGTGCTAGAGCATCAGCGGACTGGGAGCAGTTCTTC	CSARASADWEQFF	NA	TRBJ2-1	NA	TRBV20-1
TGTGCCAGCAGTTTAATGCTGAACGCTGAAGCTTTCTTT	CASSLMLNAEAFF	NA	TRBJ1-1	NA	TRBV12-3/TRBV12-4
TGTGCCAGCAGTCCCTCCGGGACTAGCGTACCCTACGAGCAGTACTTC	CASSPSGTSVPYEQYF	TRBD2	TRBJ2-7	many	TRBV28
TGTGCCAGCAGTCAGAGCGGGAGGGCCTTGGATACGCAGTATTTT	CASSQSGRALDTQYF	TRBD2	TRBJ2-3	few	TRBV12-3/TRBV12-4
TGTGCCAGCAGCACCGTCGGGACAGGGAACTACGAGCAGTACTTC	CASSTVGTGNYEQYF	TRBD1	TRBJ2-7	many	TRBV7-2